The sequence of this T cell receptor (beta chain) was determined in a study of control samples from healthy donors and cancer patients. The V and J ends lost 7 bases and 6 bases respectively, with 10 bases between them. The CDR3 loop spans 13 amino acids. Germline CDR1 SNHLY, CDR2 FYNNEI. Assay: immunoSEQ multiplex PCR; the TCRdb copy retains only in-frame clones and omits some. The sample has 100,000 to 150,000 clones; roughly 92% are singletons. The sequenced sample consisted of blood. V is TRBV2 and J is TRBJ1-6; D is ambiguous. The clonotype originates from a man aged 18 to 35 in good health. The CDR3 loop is CASKVTPNSPLHF. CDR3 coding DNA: TGTGCCAGCAAGGTAACACCTAATTCACCCCTCCACTTT.